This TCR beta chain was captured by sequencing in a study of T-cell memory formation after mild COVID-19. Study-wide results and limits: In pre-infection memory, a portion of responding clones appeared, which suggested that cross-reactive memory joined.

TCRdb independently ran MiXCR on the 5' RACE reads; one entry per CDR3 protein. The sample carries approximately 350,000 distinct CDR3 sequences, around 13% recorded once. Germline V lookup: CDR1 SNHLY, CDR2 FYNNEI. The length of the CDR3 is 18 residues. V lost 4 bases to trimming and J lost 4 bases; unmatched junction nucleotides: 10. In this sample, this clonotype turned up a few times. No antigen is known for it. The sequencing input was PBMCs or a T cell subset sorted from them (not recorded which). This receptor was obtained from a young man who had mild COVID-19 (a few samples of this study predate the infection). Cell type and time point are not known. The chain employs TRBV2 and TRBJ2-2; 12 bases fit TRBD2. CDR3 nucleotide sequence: TGTGCCAGCAGTGCATGGCTAGCGGGGGGGCCGGGCACCGGGGAGCTGTTTTTT. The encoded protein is CASSAWLAGGPGTGELFF.